These 9 T cell receptor beta chains share one sample of origin, sequenced in a study of shared clonotypes between healthy human individuals. CD45RO negativity and positive selection for CCR7 defined naive CD8 cells, a population that excluded terminally differentiated effector memory CD45RA+ cells. This table comes from immunoSEQ multiplex PCR, and its TCRdb copy is limited to in-frame clones, with some not included. Here the sample spans 760,000 or so clones, 90% to 97% being singletons. The sequenced sample consisted of naive CD8+ T cells sorted from blood. The origin of the receptors is a man under 40 in good health.

The V and J genes are TRBV27 and TRBJ2-7; weak D call: TRBD1 (5 bases). This CDR3 has 11 amino acids. Germline CDR1 MNHEY, CDR2 SMNVEV (reference sequence). The V and J ends lost 11 bases and 7 bases respectively, with 15 bases between them. CDR3 amino acids: CACWGPKEQYF. CDR3 DNA: TGTGCCTGCTGGGGCCCTAAAGAGCAGTACTTC.

The chain recombines TRBV13 with TRBJ2-7, with D perhaps being TRBD1 or TRBD2 (6 bases each). The CDR3 extends over 14 amino acids. The ends were cut back, 4 bases at V and 2 bases at J, with 12 bases in the middle. Germline CDR1 PRHDT, CDR2 FYEKMQ (reference sequence). The CDR3 spells CASSSTRGAYEQYF. The CDR3 nucleotides read TGTGCCAGCAGCTCGACTAGGGGGGCCTACGAGCAGTACTTC.

This sequence joins TRBV7-8 and TRBJ2-7; 7 positions agree with TRBD1. CDR1 is SGHVS and CDR2 is FQNEAQ in the germline V gene. The CDR3 covers 17 residues. Unmatched junction bases numbered 13, after V lost 5 bases and J lost 0 bases. The CDR3 loop is CASSPPPDRTSSYEQYF. The DNA of the CDR3 is TGTGCCAGCAGCCCGCCCCCGGACAGGACAAGCTCCTACGAGCAGTACTTC. Looking up the rest from reference TRBV7-8 and TRBJ2-7 gives the full variable domain: GAGVSQSPRYKVAKRGQDVALRCDPISGHVSLFWYQQALGQGPEFLTYFQNEAQLDKSGLPSDRFFAERPEGSVSTLKIQRTQQEDSAVYLCASSPPPDRTSSYEQYFGPGTRLTVT.

The chain uses TRBV19 and TRBJ1-3; the D is unclear. CDR1 is LNHDA and CDR2 is SQIVND in the germline V gene (reference sequence). Trimming took 8 bases from V and 0 from J, leaving 5 bases between them. The CDR3 is 12 residues long. CDR3 in amino acids: CASFHSGNTIYF. The CDR3 coding sequence is TGTGCCAGTTTCCACTCTGGAAACACCATATATTTT.

V and J are TRBV7-9 and TRBJ2-5; D not certain. Germline V gene sequence: CDR1 SEHNR, CDR2 FQNEAQ (reference sequence). This CDR3 is 12 amino acids long. Trimming left V 7 bases short and J 5 bases short, with 11 bases between. The CDR3 protein is CASMGLRETQYF. The CDR3 DNA reads as TGTGCCAGCATGGGTCTACGGGAGACCCAGTACTTC.

J is TRBJ2-1 and V is TRBV30; D possibly matches TRBD1 or TRBD2 (5 bases each). V shed 7 bases and J shed 7 bases, with 20 bases lying between them. CDR1 is GTSNPN, CDR2 SVGIG, per germline (reference sequence). The CDR3 sequence is 14 residues long. This CDR3 reads CASQLGGAGNEQFF. The DNA of the CDR3 is TGTGCCTCCCAACTTGGGGGAGCCGGAAATGAGCAGTTCTTC.

The chain carries TRBV13 and TRBJ2-1, with TRBD2 identical over 10 bases. This CDR3 is built from 16 residues. The trim removed 5 bases at V and 7 bases at J, leaving 11 bases unmatched. Germline CDR1 is PRHDT and CDR2 is FYEKMQ (reference sequence). The CDR3 loop reads CASSPNQASGSNEQFF. CDR3 DNA sequence: TGTGCCAGCAGCCCAAACCAGGCTAGCGGGAGTAATGAGCAGTTCTTC.

This sequence joins TRBV29-1 and TRBJ2-5; D is ambiguous. V shed 0 bases and J shed 9 bases, with 14 bases lying between them. Germline CDR1 is SQVTM and CDR2 is ANQGSEA. The length of the CDR3 is 13 residues. The CDR3 DNA reads as TGCAGCGTTGAAGATCTCTACACGGTCGCCCAGTACTTC. Its translation: CSVEDLYTVAQYF.

V and J are TRBV7-2 and TRBJ2-4, with TRBD2 identical over 7 bases. V lost 2 bases, J lost 0 bases, and 13 bases stayed unmatched. Germline V CDR1 and CDR2: SGHTA, FQGNSA. The CDR3 spans 19 residues. The DNA of the CDR3 is TGTGCCAGCAGCTTATTCCGGGGGGAATCCTACCTAGCCAAAAACATTCAGTACTTC. Translated: CASSLFRGESYLAKNIQYF. The full variable domain, its missing parts supplied by reference TRBV7-2 and TRBJ2-4, is GAGVSQSPSNKVTEKGKDVELRCDPISGHTALYWYRQSLGQGLEFLIYFQGNSAPDKSGLPSDRFSAERTGGSVSTLTIQRTQQEDSAVYLCASSLFRGESYLAKNIQYFGAGTRLSVL.